The following is a T cell receptor beta chain sequence with its context. Its matching antigen is unknown. The data are from a study of T cells in Graves' hyperthyroidism and ophthalmopathy. For the study at large: The initial diagnosis was the point when peripheral blood was collected, ahead of any treatment. Study conclusions and caveats: Model output signaled ophthalmopathy a median roughly 6 months ahead of onset.

The TCR beta CDR3 regions underwent amplification using RNA transcripts as the source. Carried out on the TCR CDR3, a first-round RT-PCR used the HTBI primer set. TCRdb reprocessed the multiplex PCR reads with MiXCR, giving one entry per CDR3 protein. This sample carries about 610,000 distinct CDR3 sequences, approximately 15% of them seen once, and the ten largest clones take around 4.1%. The CDR3 covers 16 residues. V was pared by 0 bases and J by 2 bases, with 11 bases between. From germline, CDR1 is LGHNA and CDR2 YNFKEQ. The study based diagnoses on clinical symptoms, serum thyroxine and TRAb, thyroid ultrasound and orbital computed tomography. PBMCs were derived from about 10 ml fresh peripheral blood.

The clonotype originates from a middle-aged woman with Graves' ophthalmopathy. V and J are TRBV4-2 and TRBJ1-5; D is unresolved. Sequencing input: blood. The CDR3 bases are TGTGCCAGCAGCCAAGAGGTGGAGGTTGGCAATCAGCCCCAGCATTTT. Its protein is CASSQEVEVGNQPQHF.